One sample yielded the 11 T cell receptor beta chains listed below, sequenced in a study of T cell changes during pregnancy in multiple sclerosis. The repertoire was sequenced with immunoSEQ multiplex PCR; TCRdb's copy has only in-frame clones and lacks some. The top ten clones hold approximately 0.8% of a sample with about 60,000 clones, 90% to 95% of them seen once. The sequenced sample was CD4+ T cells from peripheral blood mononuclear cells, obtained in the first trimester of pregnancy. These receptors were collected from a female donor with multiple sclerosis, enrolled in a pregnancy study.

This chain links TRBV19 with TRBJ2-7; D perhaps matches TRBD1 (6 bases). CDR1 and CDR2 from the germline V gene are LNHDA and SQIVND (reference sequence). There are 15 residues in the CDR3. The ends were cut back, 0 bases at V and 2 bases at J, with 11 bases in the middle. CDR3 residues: CASSIDRDTPYEQYF. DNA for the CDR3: TGTGCCAGTAGTATAGATAGGGACACACCCTACGAGCAGTACTTC.

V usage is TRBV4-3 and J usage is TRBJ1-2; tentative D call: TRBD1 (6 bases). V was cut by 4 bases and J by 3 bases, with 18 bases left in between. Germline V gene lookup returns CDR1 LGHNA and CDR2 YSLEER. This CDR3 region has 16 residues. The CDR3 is CASSPTGLPEDYGYTF. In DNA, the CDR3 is TGCGCCAGCAGCCCTACAGGGCTCCCCGAAGACTATGGCTACACCTTC.

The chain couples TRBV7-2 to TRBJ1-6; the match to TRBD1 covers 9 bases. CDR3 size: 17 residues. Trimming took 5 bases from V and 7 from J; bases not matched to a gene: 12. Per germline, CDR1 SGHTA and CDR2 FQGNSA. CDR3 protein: CASSKNRGRFLNSPLHF. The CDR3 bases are TGTGCCAGCAGCAAGAACAGGGGGCGCTTCCTGAATTCACCCCTCCACTTT.

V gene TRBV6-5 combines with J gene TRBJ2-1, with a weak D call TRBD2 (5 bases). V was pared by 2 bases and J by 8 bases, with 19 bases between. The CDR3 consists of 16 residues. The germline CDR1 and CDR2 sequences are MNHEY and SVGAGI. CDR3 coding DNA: TGTGCCAGCAGTTACGGAGGTACCCTGAGTGGACATGAGCAGTTCTTC. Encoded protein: CASSYGGTLSGHEQFF.

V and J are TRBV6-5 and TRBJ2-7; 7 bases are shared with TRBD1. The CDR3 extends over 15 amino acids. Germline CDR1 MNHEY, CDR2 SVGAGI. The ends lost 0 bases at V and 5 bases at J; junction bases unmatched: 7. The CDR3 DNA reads TGTGCCAGCAGTTACTCCTCAGACAGGGCCAACGAGCAGTACTTC. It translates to CASSYSSDRANEQYF.

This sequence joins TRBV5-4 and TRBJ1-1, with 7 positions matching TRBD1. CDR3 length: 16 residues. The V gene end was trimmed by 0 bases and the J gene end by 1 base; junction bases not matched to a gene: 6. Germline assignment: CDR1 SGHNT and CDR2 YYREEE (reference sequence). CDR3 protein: CASSLEVHRGNTEAFF. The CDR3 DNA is TGTGCCAGCAGCTTGGAAGTTCACAGGGGGAACACTGAAGCTTTCTTT.

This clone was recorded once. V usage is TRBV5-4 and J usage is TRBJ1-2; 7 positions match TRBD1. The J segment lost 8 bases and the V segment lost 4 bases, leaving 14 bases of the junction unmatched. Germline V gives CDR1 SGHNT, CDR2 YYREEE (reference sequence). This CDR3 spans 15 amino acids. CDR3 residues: CASSRPGTVVGGYTF. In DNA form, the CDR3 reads TGTGCCAGCAGCCGTCCCGGGACAGTGGTTGGGGGCTACACCTTC.

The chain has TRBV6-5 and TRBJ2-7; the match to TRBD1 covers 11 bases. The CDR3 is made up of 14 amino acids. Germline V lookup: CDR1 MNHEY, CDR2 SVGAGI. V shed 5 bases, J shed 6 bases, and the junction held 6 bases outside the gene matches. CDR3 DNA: TGTGCCAGCAGTAACCGGGACAGGGGGGGCGAGCAGTACTTC. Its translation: CASSNRDRGGEQYF.

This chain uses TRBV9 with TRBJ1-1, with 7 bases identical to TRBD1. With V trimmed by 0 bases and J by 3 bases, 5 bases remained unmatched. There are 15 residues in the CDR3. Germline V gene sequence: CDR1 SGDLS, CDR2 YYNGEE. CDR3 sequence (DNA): TGTGCCAGCAGCGTAGTAGGGGGCGGCTACACTGAAGCTTTCTTT. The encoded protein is CASSVVGGGYTEAFF.

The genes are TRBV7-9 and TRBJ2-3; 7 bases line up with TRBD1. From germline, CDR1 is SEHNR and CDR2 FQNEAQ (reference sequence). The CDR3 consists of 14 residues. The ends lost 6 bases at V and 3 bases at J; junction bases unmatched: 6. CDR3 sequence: CASRRTGETDTQYF. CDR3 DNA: TGTGCCAGCAGGAGAACAGGGGAAACAGATACGCAGTATTTT.

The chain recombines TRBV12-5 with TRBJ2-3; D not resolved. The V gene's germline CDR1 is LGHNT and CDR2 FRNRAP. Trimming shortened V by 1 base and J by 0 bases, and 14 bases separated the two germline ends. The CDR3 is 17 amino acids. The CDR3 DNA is TGTGCTAGTGGTTTGGCCCTTCAGGCAGGTAGCACAGATACGCAGTATTTT. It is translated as CASGLALQAGSTDTQYF.